This TCR beta chain was captured by sequencing in a study of blood T cell repertoires in COVID-19. Overall study: Samples taken during acute and convalescent COVID-19 were collected in the United States, Italy and Spain. From T cells, B-cell-depleted T cells, or PBMCs came the material, which was cDNA or gDNA.

In germline, CDR1 is LNHDA, CDR2 SQIVND (reference sequence). V was cut by 4 bases and J by 4 bases, with 11 bases left in between. The CDR3 contains 14 residues. Original processing methods: Reference gene primer amplification yielded estimated nucleated cell counts. The repertoire was sequenced with immunoSEQ multiplex PCR; TCRdb's copy has only in-frame clones and lacks some. Clone size and the V and J calls come from that table; the DNA yielded D and trimming. The sample has around 160,000 clones; about 81% are singletons. Source material: peripheral blood. The gene calls are TRBV19 and TRBJ1-5, with a weak D call TRBD1 (5 bases). The clonotype comes from a human donor in a cohort sampled during active COVID-19. DNA for the CDR3: TGTGCCAGTAGTACTCGGACACCTAATCAGCCCCAGCATTTT. As protein: CASSTRTPNQPQHF.